This T cell receptor (beta chain) was documented in a study of CD8 T cells in Susac syndrome (dated by TCRdb to the late 2010s). About the full investigation: Among the sequenced Susac syndrome patients, more than five had clinically active disease and about eight were in clinical remission. CD8+ T cell repertoire clonality was compared between about a dozen healthy donors, approximately 14 Susac syndrome patients and some 15 multiple sclerosis patients. At blood withdrawal, Susac syndrome patients were therapy-naive, treated with corticosteroids (with IVIg additionally given to some), or treated with IVIg alone. Whether CD8+ T cell activation and differentiation in Susac syndrome was antigen driven was tested using repertoire sequencing. What the authors observed across the whole study: More than 15 Susac-specific public clones were identified in the total CD8+ repertoire, and five or six Susac-specific public clones were identified in the CD8+ TEMRA repertoire. Clonal expansion was observed in Susac syndrome CD8+ repertoires, with the highest expansion in CD8+ TEMRA cells and greater expansion in clinically active than in remitting patients. The number of individuals in the TCR sequencing and HLA analysis was recognized as being relatively small.

Counted from cysteine to phenylalanine, this CDR3 has 14 amino acids. Only the CDR3 region is kept as DNA, spanning 42 bases read in frame from base 1. The CDR1 and CDR2 encoded by the germline V gene (reference sequence) are DFQATT and SNEGSKA. V was cut back by 3 bases and J by 0 bases, leaving a gap of 12 bases between them. Concerning this clonotype: The antigen it binds to is not known. Per-base qualities were not stored, and no clone one base away is much larger.

High-throughput TCR beta sequencing profiled peripheral blood CD8+ and CD4+ T cells from healthy donors, Susac syndrome patients and multiple sclerosis patients. Recently defined diagnostic criteria for definite or probable disease were met by the Susac syndrome patients. Bulk CD8+ and CD4+ T cells were purified by magnetic negative isolation, while CD8+ TEMRA cells were enriched using FACS. Blood was collected in EDTA tubes and processed within 24 hours, with PBMCs isolated through density gradient centrifugation. PBMCs intended for TCR sequencing were frozen in liquid nitrogen and were later thawed in a 37 degrees C water bath. The sorted or isolated CD4+, CD8+ and CD8+ TEMRA cells reached a purity of at least 90%. RNA was extracted using the RNeasy kit, and about 0.45 to 1 ug of the RNA was reverse transcribed with random hexamers. The immunoSEQ multiplex PCR assay, covering 54 Vbeta and 13 Jbeta segments, was used to amplify TCR beta CDR3 regions. PCR amplification bias was corrected by using a synthetic template baseline for primer optimization and computational correction. The authors' pipeline ran thus. Only productive sequences were kept, with reads annotated to V, D and J genes according to IMGT and analyzed in immunoSEQ Analyzer. To calculate clonality, Shannon entropy was normalized by log2 of the number of productive unique sequences and then subtracted from one. For each patient and control, public and private clones were evaluated within the 100 most prevalent clones. Clones were defined as Susac-specific when absent from the healthy and MS cohorts, from 1,000 to 1,100 published viral clones and from other ImmuneACCESS disease sequences. Starting from the raw public reads, TCRdb applied fastp trimming at Q25, assembled clones with MiXCR and retained in-frame beta chains. Rows with one shared CDR3 protein collapse into an entry with the most common genes and DNA. These V and J calls are TCRdb output, not the study's own analysis. Present in this sample are about 83,000 distinct CDR3 sequences, approximately 96% of which were seen just once. The ten largest account for roughly 0.4% of the sample.

Material for sequencing was CD8+ T cells from PBMCs. This chain joins TRBV20-1 to TRBJ2-7; there is no confident call for the D gene. This TCR was recovered from a human donor with Susac syndrome. The CDR3 protein sequence reads: CSASARYSSYEQYF. The base sequence is TGCAGTGCTAGTGCCAGGTACAGCTCCTACGAGCAGTACTTC.